The 24 T cell receptor beta chains in this list originate from one sample, sequenced in a study of T cell responses to AZD1222 COVID-19 vaccine. Assay used: immunoSEQ multiplex PCR; TCRdb lists only in-frame clones, some missing. This sample has some 120,000 clones, with about 91% found just once. Sequenced material: peripheral blood, taken on day 0 of AZD1222 vaccination. These receptors were collected from an adult in good health.

This chain joins TRBV19 and TRBJ2-5, with D uncertain. CDR3 size: 18 residues. Trimming removed 4 bases from V and 5 bases from J, with 26 bases in between. Germline V CDR1 and CDR2: LNHDA, SQIVND (reference sequence). The CDR3 loop is CASSKPRVGTAKRETQYF. CDR3 DNA: TGTGCCAGTAGTAAACCCCGCGTGGGAACAGCGAAGAGGGAGACCCAGTACTTC.

The chain carries TRBV12-3 or TRBV12-4 and TRBJ2-5; TRBD2 aligns across 7 bases. The CDR3 extends over 13 amino acids. The trim removed 3 bases at V and 5 bases at J, leaving 3 bases unmatched. DNA for the CDR3: TGTGCCAGCAGTTTTGGGGGAGGGGAGACCCAGTACTTC. The encoded protein is CASSFGGGETQYF.

The chain joins TRBV9 to TRBJ1-1; the D gene is possibly TRBD1 (6 bases). The CDR3 extends over 11 amino acids. CDR1 SGDLS and CDR2 YYNGEE come from the germline V gene. The V gene lost 3 bases and the J gene lost 10 bases, with 10 bases spanning the gap. This CDR3 is CASSAGEGAFF. The CDR3 coding sequence is TGTGCCAGCAGCGCAGGGGAGGGAGCTTTCTTT.

The chain uses TRBV5-6 and TRBJ2-7; unclear D gene. Trimming took off 4 bases at V and 3 bases at J, with 14 bases between the two ends. The germline CDR1 and CDR2 sequences are SGHDT and YYEEEE. The CDR3 has 14 residues. The DNA for the CDR3 is TGTGCCAGCAGCCGGGTCCGCTATAGCTACGAGCAGTACTTC. Translated: CASSRVRYSYEQYF.

For the CDR3, the DNA is TGTGCCATCAGTGAACCGGGACTAGCGGGAGGGACGCAGTATTTT. Translated: CAISEPGLAGGTQYF. The chain couples TRBV10-3 to TRBJ2-3, with TRBD2 identical over 16 bases. Germline loops: CDR1 ENHRY, CDR2 SYGVKD. The length of the CDR3 is 15 residues. After removal of 3 bases from V and 9 bases from J, the junction contained 3 bases not matched to a gene.

This chain connects TRBV30 to TRBJ1-3; tentative D call: TRBD1 (5 bases). The CDR3 sequence is 14 residues long. In germline, CDR1 is GTSNPN, CDR2 SVGIG (reference sequence). V lost 0 bases and J lost 3, with 9 bases in between. The CDR3 here is CAWSVRGNGNTIYF. In DNA form, the CDR3 reads TGTGCCTGGAGTGTGCGGGGCAATGGAAACACCATATATTTT.

V is TRBV3-1 (or the pseudogene TRBV3-2) and J is TRBJ2-7; 14 nucleotides match TRBD2. This CDR3 is 17 amino acids long. Losses at the gene ends were 3 bases for V and 3 bases for J; bases not matched to a gene: 7. Looked up from germline, CDR1 is LGHDT and CDR2 is YNNKEL (reference sequence). As DNA, the CDR3 is TGTGCCAGCAGCCAGGGACTAGCGGGAGAAGGGCACTACGAGCAGTACTTC. Amino acids: CASSQGLAGEGHYEQYF.

The chain is built from TRBV19 and TRBJ2-1; D might be TRBD1 or TRBD2, each matching 5 bases. CDR3 length: 15 amino acids. V shed 5 bases and J shed 0 bases, with 11 bases lying between them. CDR1 and CDR2 from the germline V gene are LNHDA and SQIVND (reference sequence). The CDR3 sequence is CASSLGRRSYNEQFF. In DNA form, the CDR3 reads TGTGCCAGTAGTCTGGGACGTCGCTCCTACAATGAGCAGTTCTTC.

The genes are TRBV19 and TRBJ2-3, with 8 bases identical to TRBD2. The trim removed 9 bases at V and 4 bases at J, leaving 6 bases unmatched. Germline V gene sequence: CDR1 LNHDA, CDR2 SQIVND (reference sequence). The CDR3 spans 13 residues. CDR3 amino acids: CAREREKPDTQYF. The CDR3 bases are TGTGCCAGAGAGCGGGAGAAGCCAGATACGCAGTATTTT.

The V and J genes are TRBV3-1 (or the pseudogene TRBV3-2) and TRBJ2-7; 7 bases map to TRBD1. Trimming at V came to 1 base and at J to 3 bases, leaving 6 bases not matched to a gene. CDR1 and CDR2 (germline): LGHDT, YNNKEL (reference sequence). The CDR3 totals 15 residues. The CDR3 spells CASSQGPDRFYEQYF. The DNA for the CDR3 is TGTGCCAGCAGCCAAGGGCCGGACAGGTTCTACGAGCAGTACTTC.

Of note for this clone: Other nucleotide sequences from this sample produce the same CDR3. The CDR3 DNA sequence: TGTGCCAGCAGTTTTGGGGGCGGTCAGCCCCAGCATTTT. Its translation: CASSFGGGQPQHF. The chain has TRBV12-3 or TRBV12-4 and TRBJ1-5; possibly TRBD1 for D (6 bases). The CDR3 sequence is 13 residues long. Trimming removed 3 bases from V and 6 bases from J, with 9 bases in between.

The CDR3, as DNA: TGTGCCAGCAGCTTACTGGGAGTGGGCCCGAACACCGGGGAGCTGTTTTTT. Protein product: CASSLLGVGPNTGELFF. The V and J genes are TRBV7-8 and TRBJ2-2, with a tentative D call TRBD2 (5 bases). This CDR3 region has 17 residues. Between the trimmed V and J ends, which lost 2 bases and 0 bases, there was a span of 13 bases. Germline V gene data show CDR1 as SGHVS and CDR2 as FQNEAQ.

The chain couples TRBV13 to TRBJ2-5, with TRBD2 matching 7 bases. The CDR3 has 16 amino acids. With V trimmed by 5 bases and J by 3 bases, 12 bases remained unmatched. Germline lookup yields CDR1 PRHDT and CDR2 FYEKMQ (reference sequence). The CDR3 sequence: CASSLRVTSYEETQYF. CDR3 DNA: TGTGCCAGCAGCCTACGCGTGACTAGCTACGAAGAGACCCAGTACTTC.

The chain is built from TRBV9 and TRBJ2-7; perhaps TRBD2 as D (6 bases). Germline V CDR1 and CDR2: SGDLS, YYNGEE. The V end was cut by 0 bases, the J end by 7 bases, with 17 bases between. The CDR3 has 15 amino acids. CDR3 sequence: CASSVDTGLAREQYF. Here the CDR3 DNA reads TGTGCCAGCAGCGTAGATACGGGACTTGCCAGGGAGCAGTACTTC.

J is TRBJ1-5 and V is TRBV21-1. TRBV21-1 is termed a pseudogene. This CDR3 has 15 amino acids. CDR3 sequence reads: CASSHREGSNQPQHF. DNA of the CDR3: TGTGCCAGCAGCCACAGGGAGGGCAGCAATCAGCCCCAGCATTTT.

V gene TRBV7-9 combines with J gene TRBJ2-2; D is ambiguous. Germline-derived CDR1 and CDR2 are SEHNR and FQNEAQ (reference sequence). The CDR3 length is 12 residues. V dropped 0 bases and J dropped 7 bases, with 3 bases sitting between them. The CDR3 sequence: CASSLAHGELFF. CDR3 DNA: TGTGCCAGCAGCTTAGCGCACGGGGAGCTGTTTTTT. Full variable domain (outside the CDR3, taken from reference TRBV7-9 and TRBJ2-2): DTGVSQNPRHKITKRGQNVTFRCDPISEHNRLYWYRQTLGQGPEFLTYFQNEAQLEKSRLLSDRFSAERPKGSFSTLEIQRTEQGDSAMYLCASSLAHGELFFGEGSRLTVL.

This clone appeared a single time. This chain uses TRBV18 with TRBJ1-2; TRBD1 might be the D (6 bases). V dropped 3 bases and J dropped 2 bases, with 10 bases sitting between them. This CDR3 has 14 amino acids. Per the germline V gene, CDR1 is KGHSH and CDR2 is LQKENI. DNA for the CDR3: TGTGCCAGCTCACCCACACAGGGCAACTATGGCTACACCTTC. Its protein is CASSPTQGNYGYTF.

The chain couples TRBV11-3 to TRBJ2-2; D perhaps matches TRBD2 (6 bases). This CDR3 comprises 16 residues. The ends were cut back, 6 bases at V and 1 base at J, with 15 bases in the middle. Germline lookup yields CDR1 SGHNT and CDR2 YENEEA. The DNA for the CDR3 is TGTGCCAGCAGTGAATCCGGGACTGGGAACACCGGGGAGCTGTTTTTT. It codes for CASSESGTGNTGELFF.

This sequence joins TRBV7-8 and TRBJ1-5; 7 nucleotides line up with TRBD1. This CDR3 is 15 amino acids long. Germline V CDR1 and CDR2: SGHVS, FQNEAQ. V shed 5 bases and J 1 base; nucleotides not matched to a gene: 5. CDR3: CASSRGGGSNQPQHF. The CDR3 DNA is TGTGCCAGCAGCCGAGGGGGCGGGAGCAATCAGCCCCAGCATTTT.

This chain joins TRBV4-2 and TRBJ2-7, with 9 bases lining up with TRBD1. The CDR3 spans 17 residues. Germline CDR1 is LGHNA and CDR2 is YNFKEQ. The trim removed 1 base at V and 6 bases at J, leaving 13 bases unmatched. CDR3 sequence (DNA): TGTGCCAGCAGCCAAGTGCCTTTCCAGGGACAGGGAGGCGAGCAGTACTTC. Its translation: CASSQVPFQGQGGEQYF.

The chain carries TRBV7-3 and TRBJ2-1; D is uncertain. The CDR3 covers 14 residues. Germline CDR1 reads SGHTA; CDR2 reads FQGTGA. The ends were cut back, 2 bases at V and 4 bases at J, with 9 bases in the middle. The CDR3 is CASSLFHNYNEQFF. DNA of the CDR3: TGTGCCAGCAGCTTATTCCACAATTACAATGAGCAGTTCTTC.

V usage is TRBV5-1 and J usage is TRBJ2-2; D gene unclear. This CDR3 is 15 amino acids long. V was pared by 3 bases and J by 7 bases, with 16 bases between. From germline, CDR1 is SGHRS and CDR2 YFSETQ. Written as DNA, the CDR3 is TGCGCCAGCAGCTCTATACCTCAGGAACACGGGGAGCTGTTTTTT. It translates to CASSSIPQEHGELFF.

The chain has TRBV7-7 and TRBJ1-3; D gene unclear. Germline V lookup: CDR1 SSHAT, CDR2 FNYEAQ (reference sequence). The CDR3 spans 17 residues. Trimming removed 2 bases at V and 4 bases at J, with 18 bases between. CDR3 in amino acids: CASSLTPKGRFGNTIYF. DNA for the CDR3: TGTGCCAGCAGCTTAACCCCGAAGGGCAGGTTCGGAAACACCATATATTTT.

The chain is built from TRBV7-9 and TRBJ2-1; TRBD2 is a possible D gene (5 bases). Trimming stripped 3 bases from V and 9 bases from J, with 9 bases between. The CDR3 totals 12 residues. Germline values: CDR1 SEHNR, CDR2 FQNEAQ (reference sequence). CDR3 nucleotide sequence: TGTGCCAGCAGCTTGGCCCGGGGTGAGCAGTTCTTC. Amino acid sequence: CASSLARGEQFF.